The 32 T cell receptor beta chains listed next were all sequenced from one sample in a study of cytomegalovirus exposure and HLA in healthy donors. PCR involved 60 Vbeta and 13 Jbeta primers. The repertoire was sequenced with immunoSEQ multiplex PCR; TCRdb's copy has only in-frame clones and lacks some. The sample's table shows 150,000 or so clones. The sequencing input was PBMCs. These receptor sequences come from a woman between 40 and 50 years old in good health and CMV-seropositive.

CDR3 DNA sequence: TGTGCCAGCAGCTTGTCGCGGGGGAGCAATCAGCCCCAGCATTTT. Translated, it gives CASSLSRGSNQPQHF. J is TRBJ1-5 and V is TRBV7-2, with D perhaps TRBD1 (5 bases). V was trimmed by 3 bases and J by 1 base, leaving 10 bases between them. In germline, CDR1 is SGHTA, CDR2 FQGNSA. This CDR3 spans 15 amino acids.

The rearrangement joins TRBV6-5 to TRBJ1-5; D is possibly TRBD1 (5 bases). The V and J ends lost 10 bases and 5 bases respectively, with 18 bases between them. The CDR3 consists of 14 residues. Germline CDR1 and CDR2: MNHEY and SVGAGI. Here the CDR3 DNA reads TGTGCCACCCGCCGCGGGGGGTCTGATCAGCCCCAGCATTTT. This gives the protein CATRRGGSDQPQHF.

This chain connects TRBV5-4 to TRBJ1-2, with TRBD1 as a possible D gene (6 bases). The CDR3 loop spans 14 amino acids. V was clipped by 1 base and J by 0 bases, with 7 bases between them. The germline CDR1 and CDR2 sequences are SGHNT and YYREEE (reference sequence). The CDR3 sequence is CASSLTGSNYGYTF. The CDR3 nucleotides read TGTGCCAGCAGCTTGACAGGGTCTAACTATGGCTACACCTTC.

V gene TRBV11-2 combines with J gene TRBJ2-3; D perhaps matches TRBD2 (6 bases). Germline V CDR1 and CDR2: SGHAT, FQNNGV. V was trimmed by 2 bases and J by 14 bases, leaving 17 bases between them. The CDR3 extends over 13 amino acids. CDR3 coding DNA: TGTGCCAGCAGCTTATCGACGGGGCACGGGGGGTATTTT. Protein sequence: CASSLSTGHGGYF.

This chain uses TRBV6-5 with TRBJ2-7, with D possibly matching TRBD2 (5 bases). V was trimmed by 4 bases and J by 7 bases, leaving 11 bases between them. The CDR3 contains 12 residues. Germline-derived CDR1 and CDR2 are MNHEY and SVGAGI. CDR3 bases: TGTGCCAGCAGTTTCCTACGAGGGGAGCAGTACTTC. It encodes CASSFLRGEQYF.

The gene calls are TRBV7-3 and TRBJ2-2, with D perhaps TRBD2 (6 bases). The CDR3 extends over 15 amino acids. The V and J ends lost 5 bases and 5 bases respectively, with 15 bases between them. Germline V gives CDR1 SGHTA, CDR2 FQGTGA. The DNA of the CDR3 is TGTGCCAGCAGCCCCGATGCGGGGCGGACCGGGGAGCTGTTTTTT. Protein product: CASSPDAGRTGELFF.

The chain is built from TRBV6-6 and TRBJ1-1; 11 nucleotides line up with TRBD1. The CDR3 runs 14 residues. The J segment lost 8 bases and the V segment lost 5 bases, leaving 7 bases of the junction unmatched. Germline CDR1 reads MNHNY; CDR2 reads SVGAGI (reference sequence). The CDR3 bases are TGTGCCAGCAGTCAGGGGACAGGGGGGACGGAAGCTTTCTTT. Protein product: CASSQGTGGTEAFF.

The genes are TRBV2 and TRBJ2-3; 9 bases line up with TRBD1. The CDR3 has 16 amino acids. Per germline, CDR1 SNHLY and CDR2 FYNNEI. Germline trimming cut 6 bases from V and 6 bases from J; bases unmatched to any gene: 13. CDR3 sequence reads: CASSVQRTGEADTQYF. Here the CDR3 DNA reads TGTGCCAGCAGCGTACAGCGGACAGGGGAGGCCGATACGCAGTATTTT.

This chain links TRBV2 with TRBJ2-7, with TRBD2 as a possible D gene (7 bases). Trimming shortened V by 8 bases and J by 0 bases, and 23 bases separated the two germline ends. The CDR3 consists of 17 residues. Looked up from germline, CDR1 is SNHLY and CDR2 is FYNNEI. The CDR3 spells CASSERGGTGPSYEQYF. The CDR3 nucleotides read TGTGCCAGCTCGGAAAGGGGGGGAACAGGGCCCTCCTACGAGCAGTACTTC.

The chain employs TRBV28 and TRBJ2-7, with 11 bases matching TRBD1. The CDR3 has 14 residues. V was pared by 6 bases and J by 3 bases, with 4 bases of the junction left unmatched. Germline V CDR1 and CDR2: MDHEN, SYDVKM. The CDR3 reads CASRTGTGGYEQYF. The CDR3 nucleotides read TGTGCCAGCAGAACCGGGACAGGGGGCTACGAGCAGTACTTC.

The chain has TRBV11-2 and TRBJ2-3, with D hard to call. Germline V lookup: CDR1 SGHAT, CDR2 FQNNGV. Between the trimmed V and J ends, which lost 8 bases and 5 bases, there was a span of 8 bases. This CDR3 spans 11 amino acids. The CDR3 here is CASGLEDTQYF. DNA for the CDR3: TGTGCCAGCGGCCTCGAAGATACGCAGTATTTT.

The gene calls are TRBV2 and TRBJ2-7, with 9 nucleotides matching TRBD2. The CDR3 has 16 amino acids. Germline V gives CDR1 SNHLY, CDR2 FYNNEI. V dropped 6 bases and J dropped 5; count of bases not matched to a gene: 14. This CDR3 reads CASRTGWREGRDEQYF. For the CDR3, the DNA is TGTGCCAGCAGGACAGGTTGGCGGGAGGGTAGGGACGAGCAGTACTTC.

The CDR3 reads CASRGVAGEKQETQYF. The CDR3 nucleotides read TGTGCCAGCAGGGGGGTAGCGGGAGAGAAACAAGAGACCCAGTACTTC. The chain is built from TRBV14 and TRBJ2-5, with TRBD2 identical over 9 bases. The ends lost 6 bases at V and 2 bases at J; junction bases unmatched: 10. CDR3 size: 16 residues. Germline V gene sequence: CDR1 SGHDN, CDR2 FVKESK.

The rearrangement joins TRBV5-1 to TRBJ2-5, with TRBD2 matching over 7 bases. CDR1 and CDR2 (germline): SGHRS, YFSETQ. This CDR3 comprises 15 residues. Unmatched junction bases numbered 7, after V lost 5 bases and J lost 0 bases. The CDR3 nucleotides are TGCGCCAGCAGAATTCTAGCGGCCTACCAAGAGACCCAGTACTTC. Its translation is CASRILAAYQETQYF.

The rearrangement links TRBV11-3 to TRBJ2-1; D is perhaps TRBD1 (7 bases). Germline lookup yields CDR1 SGHNT and CDR2 YENEEA. This CDR3 has 16 amino acids. The V end was cut by 0 bases, the J end by 4 bases, with 13 bases between. In nucleotides, the CDR3 is TGTGCCAGCAGCTTAGAGGGAGGACAGGAGTACAATGAGCAGTTCTTC. This gives the protein CASSLEGGQEYNEQFF.

CDR3 DNA sequence: TGTGCCAGCAGATCGCCATCCGGGAACACCGGGGAGCTGTTTTTT. This encodes CASRSPSGNTGELFF. The chain employs TRBV6-6 and TRBJ2-2; no definite D call. V lost 6 bases and J lost 1, with 12 bases in between. CDR3 length: 15 residues. Germline assignment: CDR1 MNHNY and CDR2 SVGAGI (reference sequence).

The CDR3: CASRNRETTEAFF. CDR3 in DNA: TGTGCCAGCAGGAACAGGGAGACCACTGAAGCTTTCTTT. The chain uses TRBV28 and TRBJ1-1; D is perhaps TRBD1 (6 bases). The CDR3 is 13 residues long. Trimming took 6 bases from V and 4 from J, leaving 12 bases between them. CDR1 and CDR2 (germline): MDHEN, SYDVKM.

The chain is built from TRBV7-9 and TRBJ2-2; D might be TRBD2 (5 bases). Per germline, CDR1 SEHNR and CDR2 FQNEAQ (reference sequence). This CDR3 region has 16 residues. Deletions cut 7 bases from V and 6 bases from J, with 21 bases between. The CDR3 spells CASIPSIAGVAGELFF. As DNA, the CDR3 is TGTGCCAGCATCCCCTCGATTGCCGGGGTGGCCGGGGAGCTGTTTTTT.

The chain is built from TRBV18 and TRBJ1-1; D is possibly TRBD1 (6 bases). The ends were cut back, 3 bases at V and 0 bases at J, with 14 bases in the middle. Germline assignment: CDR1 KGHSH and CDR2 LQKENI. CDR3 size: 16 residues. CDR3 loop: CASSPTGSGMNTEAFF. The CDR3, as DNA: TGTGCCAGCTCACCGACAGGATCTGGGATGAACACTGAAGCTTTCTTT.

DNA of the CDR3: TGCGCCAGCAGCCCGCTGCTAGCGGGAGGGCGCGCATTCAGCACAGATACGCAGTATTTT. It codes for CASSPLLAGGRAFSTDTQYF. The genes are TRBV5-1 and TRBJ2-3; 12 positions match TRBD2. Trimming removed 4 bases from V and 0 bases from J; junction bases left unmatched: 15. The CDR3 is 20 amino acids. The germline V gene encodes CDR1 SGHRS and CDR2 YFSETQ. Complete variable domain (other parts from reference TRBV5-1 and TRBJ2-3): KAGVTQTPRYLIKTRGQQVTLSCSPISGHRSVSWYQQTPGQGLQFLFEYFSETQRNKGNFPGRFSGRQFSNSRSEMNVSTLELGDSALYLCASSPLLAGGRAFSTDTQYFGPGTRLTVL.

The chain combines TRBV9 with TRBJ2-7, with 9 nucleotides matching TRBD2. V was clipped by 1 base and J by 2 bases; unmatched bases: 4. CDR1 is SGDLS, CDR2 YYNGEE, per germline. The CDR3 is 15 residues long. The chain's CDR3 is CASSVTAGGTYEQYF. CDR3 coding DNA: TGTGCCAGCAGCGTAACAGCGGGAGGAACCTACGAGCAGTACTTC.

The chain links TRBV18 to TRBJ1-3; unclear D gene. The CDR3 extends over 17 amino acids. The germline gives CDR1 KGHSH, CDR2 LQKENI. V dropped 4 bases and J dropped 1 base, with 17 bases sitting between them. For the CDR3, the DNA is TGTGCCAGCTCACGGGAGACGAGGAGTCTATCTGGAAACACCATATATTTT. Amino acid sequence: CASSRETRSLSGNTIYF. The entire variable domain, with the rest obtained from reference TRBV18 and TRBJ1-3, is as follows: NAGVMQNPRHLVRRRGQEARLRCSPMKGHSHVYWYRQLPEEGLKFMVYLQKENIIDESGMPKERFSAEFPKEGPSILRIQQVVRGDSAAYFCASSRETRSLSGNTIYFGEGSWLTVV.

The CDR3 DNA reads as TGCGCCAGCAGCCAAGAAGGGGGGGCAACCAACTATGGCTACACCTTC. Translated, it gives CASSQEGGATNYGYTF. The chain employs TRBV4-1 and TRBJ1-2; D possibly corresponds to TRBD1 (6 bases). Trimming took off 0 bases at V and 2 bases at J, with 13 bases between the two ends. The CDR3 is 16 amino acids. The germline gives CDR1 MGHRA, CDR2 YSYEKL.

The chain carries TRBV5-1 and TRBJ2-1; 7 bases are a match to TRBD2. Unmatched junction bases numbered 10, after V lost 2 bases and J lost 5 bases. Germline V lookup: CDR1 SGHRS, CDR2 YFSETQ. The CDR3 is 16 residues long. The CDR3 nucleotides read TGCGCCAGCAGCTTCTACTTTGGCGGGAGAGACAATGAGCAGTTCTTC. The encoded protein is CASSFYFGGRDNEQFF.

The CDR3 region has the DNA TGTGCCATCAGTGAGTCGAAAGTTCGCAGACAGAACACCGGGGAGCTGTTTTTT. It encodes CAISESKVRRQNTGELFF. The rearrangement links TRBV10-3 to TRBJ2-2; D is unclear. V was trimmed by 0 bases and J by 1 base, leaving 15 bases between them. Germline V gene sequence: CDR1 ENHRY, CDR2 SYGVKD. This CDR3 comprises 18 residues.

The gene calls are TRBV9 and TRBJ2-7, with 8 bases that match TRBD2. Trimming cost V 0 bases and J 6 bases; bases outside gene matches: 11. The CDR3 is made up of 16 amino acids. Germline values: CDR1 SGDLS, CDR2 YYNGEE. CDR3 sequence: CASSVGSGLDLSEQYF. The CDR3 DNA reads as TGTGCCAGCAGCGTAGGGTCGGGACTAGACCTCTCCGAGCAGTACTTC.

The chain has TRBV9 and TRBJ2-7; TRBD1 matches 8 bases. Trimming removed 4 bases from V and 4 bases from J; junction bases left unmatched: 4. The CDR3 loop spans 13 amino acids. CDR1 and CDR2 (germline): SGDLS, YYNGEE. As DNA, the CDR3 is TGTGCCAGCAGCCGGGACAGGTCTTACGAGCAGTACTTC. It codes for CASSRDRSYEQYF.

The chain joins TRBV27 to TRBJ2-7; the D is unclear. The CDR3 spans 15 residues. V lost 3 bases and J 2 bases, leaving 14 bases between the germline ends. The germline CDR1 and CDR2 sequences are MNHEY and SMNVEV (reference sequence). CDR3 region: CASSFLQAGPYEQYF. The DNA for the CDR3 is TGTGCCAGCAGTTTTCTTCAGGCAGGCCCCTACGAGCAGTACTTC.

This chain joins TRBV28 and TRBJ2-5; D is perhaps TRBD2 (6 bases). V gave up 1 base and J gave up 13 bases, with 16 bases separating them. Germline V CDR1 and CDR2: MDHEN, SYDVKM. The CDR3 runs to 13 residues. The CDR3 nucleotides read TGTGCCAGCAGTTTATCCCCCGGGAGCCCCAGGTACTTC. This gives the protein CASSLSPGSPRYF. Supplemented by reference TRBV28 and TRBJ2-5, the full variable domain reads DVKVTQSSRYLVKRTGEKVFLECVQDMDHENMFWYRQDPGLGLRLIYFSYDVKMKEKGDIPEGYSVSREKKERFSLILESASTNQTSMYLCASSLSPGSPRYFGPGTRLLVL.

This chain joins TRBV28 and TRBJ2-5; 9 nucleotides agree with TRBD1. Germline V CDR1 and CDR2: MDHEN, SYDVKM. The CDR3 loop spans 15 amino acids. Trimming took 7 bases from V and 11 from J; bases not matched to a gene: 17. The CDR3 sequence is CASNLLSQRTGEQYF. For the CDR3, the DNA is TGTGCCAGCAATCTCCTTTCCCAGCGGACAGGGGAGCAGTACTTC.

The chain combines TRBV27 with TRBJ1-6, with D unresolved. With 3 bases removed from V and 2 bases from J, the gap between germline ends came to 8 bases. Germline CDR1 and CDR2: MNHEY and SMNVEV (reference sequence). This CDR3 is built from 15 residues. In nucleotides, the CDR3 is TGTGCCAGCAGTTTTACAGAGCCCTATAATTCACCCCTCCACTTT. As protein: CASSFTEPYNSPLHF.

The J gene is TRBJ2-1, the V gene TRBV11-2; 9 nucleotides line up with TRBD1. The germline CDR1 and CDR2 sequences are SGHAT and FQNNGV. The CDR3 runs 15 residues. Trimming cost V 5 bases and J 6 bases; bases outside gene matches: 8. CDR3 sequence reads: CASSLGQGLFNEQFF. In DNA form, the CDR3 reads TGTGCCAGCAGCCTGGGACAGGGCCTTTTCAATGAGCAGTTCTTC.